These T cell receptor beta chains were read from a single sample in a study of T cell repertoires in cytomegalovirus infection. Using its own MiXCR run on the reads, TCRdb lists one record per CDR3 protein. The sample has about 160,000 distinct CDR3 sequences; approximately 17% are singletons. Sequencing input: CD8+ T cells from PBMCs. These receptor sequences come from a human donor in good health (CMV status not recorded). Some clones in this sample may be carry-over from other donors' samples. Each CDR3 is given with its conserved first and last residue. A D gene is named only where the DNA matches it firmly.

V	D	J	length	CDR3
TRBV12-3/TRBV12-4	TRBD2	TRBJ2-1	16	CASSPKGSGRYNEQFF
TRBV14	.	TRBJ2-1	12	CASSQVWGEQFF
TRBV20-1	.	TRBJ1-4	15	CSARGRQPTNEKLFF
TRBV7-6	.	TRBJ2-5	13	CASSLGGQETQYF
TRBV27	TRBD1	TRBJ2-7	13	CASRQTGDNEQYF
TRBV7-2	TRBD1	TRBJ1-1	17	CASSLNPRQGARTEAFF
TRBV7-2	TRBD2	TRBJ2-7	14	CASTMAGGGYEQYF
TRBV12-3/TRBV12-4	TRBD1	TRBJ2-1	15	CASSVGQVNYNEQFF
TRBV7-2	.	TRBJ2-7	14	CASSFGQGRGEQYF
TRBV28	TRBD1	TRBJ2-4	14	CASSPGQGKNIQYF
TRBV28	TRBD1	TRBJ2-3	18	CASSFQPSRGLGTDTQYF
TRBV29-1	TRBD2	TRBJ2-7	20	CSYTPCRGREESRTAYEQYF
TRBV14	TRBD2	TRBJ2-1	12	CASSGRAHEQFF
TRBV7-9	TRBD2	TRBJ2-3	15	CASRDGGIRTDTQYF
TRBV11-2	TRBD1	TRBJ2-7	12	CASSTGGAEQYF
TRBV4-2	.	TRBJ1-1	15	CASSQEDRMNTEAFF
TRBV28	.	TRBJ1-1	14	CASSFTPRNTEAFF
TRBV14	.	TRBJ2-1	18	CASSVLGRLEGAYNEQFF